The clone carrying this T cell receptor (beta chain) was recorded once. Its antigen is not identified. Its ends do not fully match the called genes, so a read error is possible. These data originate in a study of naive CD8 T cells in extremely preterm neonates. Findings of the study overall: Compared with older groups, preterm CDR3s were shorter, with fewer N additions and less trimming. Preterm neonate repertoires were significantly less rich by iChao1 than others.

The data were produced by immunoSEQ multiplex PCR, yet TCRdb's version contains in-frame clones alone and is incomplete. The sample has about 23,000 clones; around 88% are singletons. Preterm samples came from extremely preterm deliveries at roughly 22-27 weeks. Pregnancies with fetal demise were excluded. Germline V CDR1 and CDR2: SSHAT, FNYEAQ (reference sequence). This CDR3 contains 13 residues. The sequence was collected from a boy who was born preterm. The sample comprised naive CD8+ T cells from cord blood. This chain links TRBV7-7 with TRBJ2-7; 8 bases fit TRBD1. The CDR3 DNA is TGTGCTAGCAGCTTAGACAGGGGCTACGAGCAGTACTTC. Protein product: CASSLDRGYEQYF. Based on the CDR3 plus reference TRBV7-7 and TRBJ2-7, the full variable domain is GAGVSQSPRYKVTKRGQDVTLRCDPISSHATLYWYQQALGQGPEFLTYFNYEAQPDKSGLPSDRFSAERPEGSISTLTIQRTEQRDSAMYRCASSLDRGYEQYFGPGTRLTVT.